This section outlines one T cell receptor beta chain sequence together with its context. Germline values: CDR1 SGHTA, CDR2 FQGTGA. The CDR3 runs to 15 residues. The V gene lost 3 bases and the J gene lost 0 bases, with 10 bases spanning the gap. The data were obtained in a study of blood T cell repertoires in COVID-19. Study-wide context: The cDNA or gDNA used as material had been derived from T cells, B-cell-depleted T cells, or PBMCs.

Sequencing used immunoSEQ multiplex PCR; TCRdb keeps in-frame clones, though not all of them. The sample consists of 240,000 or so clones, about four fifths of them appearing once. The chain links TRBV7-3 to TRBJ2-3, with a possible D match to TRBD2 (6 bases). The sequencing input was peripheral blood. The source of this sequence is a man aged 30 to 45 who had recovered from COVID-19. The CDR3 sequence: CASSLRDPSTDTQYF. The CDR3 DNA follows: TGTGCCAGCAGCTTGCGGGACCCTAGCACAGATACGCAGTATTTT.